This T cell receptor beta chain was captured in a study of response to subunit inactivated influenza vaccine. Germline V CDR1 and CDR2: SGHRS, YFSETQ. This CDR3 is 15 amino acids long. V shed 1 base, J shed 4 bases, and the junction held 5 bases outside the gene matches. This clonotype has a handful of counts. No antigen is known for it. TCRdb passed the RT-PCR reads through MiXCR, listing each CDR3 protein once. The table shows hundreds of thousands of distinct CDR3 sequences, with about 14% occurring only once. The study, taken as a whole, reports: The authors suggested that few new T cells are recruited per seasonal influenza vaccination.

The TCR sequence derives from a man aged 50 to 60 who received an inactivated influenza vaccine. The sequences come from PBMCs from blood, collected 14 days before vaccination. The chain recombines TRBV5-1 with TRBJ1-2; 9 bases align to TRBD1. In DNA, the CDR3 is TGCGCCAGCAGCTTGAAGGGACAGGGAGGCTATGGCTACACCTTC. Translation gives CASSLKGQGGYGYTF.